This T cell receptor (beta chain) came from a study of blood T cell repertoires in COVID-19. About the research overall: Material from acute and convalescent COVID-19 was sourced from the United States, Italy and Spain. PBMCs, B-cell-depleted T cells, or T cells provided the cDNA or gDNA that made up the material.

Per the study methods: Estimates of nucleated cell counts were drawn from the amplification of reference gene primers. Some clones are missing from TCRdb's copy, which holds only in-frame ones; the method was immunoSEQ multiplex PCR. From that table come the V and J calls and clone size; the DNA was used to work out D and trimming. The top ten clones hold roughly 12% of a sample with 200,000 or so clones, 80% to 90% of them seen once. Enrolled during active infection, Seattle patients were then followed longitudinally. The specimen sequenced was peripheral blood. This clonotype originated in a woman aged 80 or older with COVID-19, enrolled during active disease.

CDR3 residues: CASSLFVGLAGSSTDTQYF. The CDR3 DNA follows: TGTGCCAGCAGTTTATTCGTAGGACTAGCGGGAAGTAGCACAGATACGCAGTATTTT. This chain connects TRBV27 to TRBJ2-3; 12 bases agree with TRBD2. With V trimmed by 1 base and J by 0 bases, 8 bases remained unmatched. The germline gives CDR1 MNHEY, CDR2 SMNVEV (reference sequence). This CDR3 is built from 19 residues.